The clone carrying this T cell receptor (beta chain) has ten or more counts. The target antigen is unknown. The CDR3 end is not reached by the read, which stops 3 residues before it; the germline J gene fills it in. This record comes from a study of T cell clonality in common variable immunodeficiency. Broader study findings: In common variable immunodeficiency, TCR beta chains reportedly carried fewer deletions and N-nucleotide insertions.

V lost 5 bases and J lost 4, with 13 bases in between. The CDR3 consists of 14 residues. CDR1 LNHDA and CDR2 SQIVND come from the germline V gene (reference sequence). Some clones are missing from TCRdb's copy, which holds only in-frame ones; the method was immunoSEQ multiplex PCR. Sampling found around 9,600 clones, none seen once. This TCR was sampled from a human donor with common variable immunodeficiency. Material for sequencing was peripheral blood mononuclear cells. The V call is TRBV19, the J call TRBJ2-3, with D possibly TRBD2 on 7 matching bases. CDR3 residues: CASSAGASADTQYF. CDR3 bases read: TGTGCCAGTAGTGCGGGGGCTAGTGCAGATACG. Variable domain in full (rest from reference TRBV19 and TRBJ2-3): DGGITQSPKYLFRKEGQNVTLSCEQNLNHDAMYWYRQDPGQGLRLIYYSQIVNDFQKGDIAEGYSVSREKKESFPLTVTSAQKNPTAFYLCASSAGASADTQYFGPGTRLTVL.